This entry concerns a single T cell receptor (beta chain). Its antigen remains unknown. The CDR3 runs 11 residues. Germline V gene sequence: CDR1 SGHDT, CDR2 YYEEEE. The germline V and J ends were trimmed by 7 bases and 7 bases, with 12 bases remaining between them. The source of the sample is a study of T cell clonotyping in hematopoietic cell transplantation. This table comes from immunoSEQ multiplex PCR, and its TCRdb copy is limited to in-frame clones, with some not included. The data show 65,000 to 75,000 clones, just under 95% seen once. Findings and caveats of the study: Few recipient clonotypes overlapped donors; over 97% were de novo at given depth. Higher Inverse Simpson Index values in graft donor and pretransplant recipient predicted broader posttransplant TCR diversity.

The rearrangement joins TRBV5-6 to TRBJ2-7; D ambiguous. The sample taken for sequencing was peripheral blood mononuclear cells. This clonotype was sampled from a man aged 50-59 years in good health. Some clones in this sample may be carry-over from other donors' samples. The CDR3 DNA reads TGTGCCAGCTTAGGGAACCGGGAGCAGTACTTC. This sequence encodes CASLGNREQYF.